This T cell receptor beta chain was captured by sequencing in a study of siplizumab effects on memory and regulatory T cells. Study results and limitations: Roughly 75-97% of proliferating CD4+ or CD8+ clones lacked a naive or memory phenotype that could be assigned. Apparently key alloresponse contributors, naive T cells also seemed more diverse than memory cells. Unstimulated subset assignment was obtained for only a minor fraction of alloreactive clones.

With respect to this clone: Its specificity is not known.

The V gene lost 6 bases and the J gene lost 9 bases, with 18 bases spanning the gap. The CDR3 consists of 14 residues. Germline V lookup: CDR1 ENHRY, CDR2 SYGVKD. Only in-frame clones appear in the TCRdb table, and some are missing; sequencing was by immunoSEQ multiplex PCR. The sample comprises roughly 56,000 clones, 80% to 95% of which are singletons, and 38% rests with the top ten. This clonotype was sampled from a human donor in good health. The sequenced sample consisted of CD8+ T cells sorted from blood. The rearrangement joins TRBV10-3 to TRBJ2-1; D is perhaps TRBD2 (7 bases). CDR3: CAISGGGSRLEQFF. CDR3 DNA sequence: TGTGCCATCAGCGGGGGCGGGAGTAGGCTTGAGCAGTTCTTC.